Presented here are 19 T cell receptor beta chains from one specimen sequenced in a study of molecular identifiers for immune sequencing clone quantification (dated 2018 in TCRdb). The library was made by PCR. The listed sequencing device is Illumina HiSeq 4000. TCRdb itself trimmed the public reads at Q25 with fastp, ran MiXCR and retained productive beta chains. Rows are combined by CDR3 protein, so each entry shows the most common genes and DNA. This sample comprises 8,000 to 13,000 distinct CDR3 sequences, roughly 19% of them detected only once. The ten most abundant clones make up 2% to 2.5% of the sample. Input material: naive CD8+ T cells from blood, with Jurkat cell RNA spiked in. In light of the paper, this sample's cell subset or site label describes: FACS-sorted CD8+CD4-CCR7+CD45RA+ naive T cells. These TCRs come from a human donor in good health. Some libraries in this study had Jurkat cell RNA spiked in.

This clonotype was found a few times. A read error may account for a junction end that differs from germline. The chain combines TRBV27 with TRBJ2-3; TRBD2 aligns across 10 bases. Germline assignment: CDR1 MNHEY and CDR2 SMNVEV (reference sequence). This CDR3 is built from 15 residues. CDR3 nucleotides: TGTGCCCGCAGTGACGGACTAGCGGATACAGATACGCAGTATTTT. Encoded protein: CARSDGLADTDTQYF.

This clonotype has more than one count but fewer than ten. With a much larger clone just one base away, this may be a read error. This CDR3 is missing its conserved last phenylalanine or tryptophan, likely due to a read error. The chain has TRBV7-9 and TRBJ1-5; 11 bases are a match to TRBD1. The germline V gene encodes CDR1 SEHNR and CDR2 FQNEAQ (reference sequence). The CDR3 extends over 16 amino acids. J was trimmed by 2 bases and V by 1 base; bases with no gene match: 1. In nucleotides, the CDR3 is TGTGCCAGCAGCTTAGAGGGACAGGGGGGCAATCAGCCCCAGCATCTT. It encodes CASSLEGQGGNQPQHL.

This clonotype was seen at least ten times. This sequence joins TRBV27 and TRBJ1-5, with D perhaps TRBD1 (5 bases). Trimming shortened V by 0 bases and J by 3 bases, and 9 bases separated the two germline ends. Germline CDR1 and CDR2: MNHEY and SMNVEV (reference sequence). This CDR3 is 15 amino acids long. This CDR3 is CASSLSGLPNQPQHF. The DNA of the CDR3 is TGTGCCAGCAGTTTATCGGGACTTCCCAATCAGCCCCAGCATTTT.

This clonotype was seen more than once but under ten times. CDR3 DNA sequence: TGTGCCAGCAGCCAAGAACAGAGGTTGGAGACCTGGGAGCTGTTTTTT. This translates into CASSQEQRLETWELFF. This sequence joins TRBV3-1 and TRBJ2-2, with D uncertain. The CDR3 runs 16 residues. Deletions cut 0 bases from V and 9 bases from J, with 17 bases between. The germline CDR1 and CDR2 sequences are LGHDT and YNNKEL (reference sequence).

Relative to its sample, this clonotype is medium-sized (0.01 to 0.1%). V gene TRBV5-1 combines with J gene TRBJ1-1, with no clear D. With 6 bases removed from V and 1 base from J, the gap between germline ends came to 4 bases. Germline assignment: CDR1 SGHRS and CDR2 YFSETQ. This CDR3 is built from 11 residues. CDR3 residues: CASTANTEAFF. The CDR3 region has the DNA TGCGCCAGCACGGCGAACACTGAAGCTTTCTTT. Using reference TRBV5-1 and TRBJ1-1 for the parts outside the CDR3, the full variable domain is KAGVTQTPRYLIKTRGQQVTLSCSPISGHRSVSWYQQTPGQGLQFLFEYFSETQRNKGNFPGRFSGRQFSNSRSEMNVSTLELGDSALYLCASTANTEAFFGQGTRLTVV.

This clonotype is medium-sized (0.01 to 0.1%). The chain combines TRBV20-1 with TRBJ2-3; D remains unclear. V was trimmed by 5 bases and J by 0 bases, leaving 12 bases between them. Per the germline V gene, CDR1 is DFQATT and CDR2 is SNEGSKA (reference sequence). The CDR3 loop spans 14 amino acids. The CDR3 region is CSAGPRSSTDTQYF. In DNA form, the CDR3 reads TGCAGTGCTGGACCGAGATCTAGCACAGATACGCAGTATTTT.

Within the sample, this clonotype is medium-sized. The chain is built from TRBV2 and TRBJ2-3, with 10 bases fitting TRBD2. The CDR3 is 19 amino acids. CDR1 SNHLY and CDR2 FYNNEI come from the germline V gene. Trimming cost V 8 bases and J 1 base; bases outside gene matches: 18. The CDR3 sequence: CASGGLAAFRGMGTDTQYF. The CDR3 region has the DNA TGTGCCAGCGGCGGACTAGCGGCATTCCGGGGGATGGGCACAGATACGCAGTATTTT. Full variable domain (rest looked up from reference TRBV2 and TRBJ2-3): EPEVTQTPSHQVTQMGQEVILRCVPISNHLYFYWYRQILGQKVEFLVSFYNNEISEKSEIFDDQFSVERPDGSNFTLKIRSTKLEDSAMYFCASGGLAAFRGMGTDTQYFGPGTRLTVL.

With respect to this clonotype: This may stem from a read error, because a much larger clone lies one nucleotide away. The chain uses TRBV11-2 and TRBJ1-1, with TRBD1 matching 7 bases. J was trimmed by 6 bases and V by 8 bases; bases with no gene match: 12. Germline CDR1 reads SGHAT; CDR2 reads FQNNGV. This CDR3 has 14 amino acids. The CDR3 reads CASGYYRGKAEAFF. The CDR3 region has the DNA TGTGCCAGCGGCTATTACAGGGGTAAAGCTGAAGCTTTCTTT.

Judged by abundance, this clonotype is medium-sized (0.01 to 0.1%). This chain links TRBV7-2 with TRBJ2-7; 12 bases are a match to TRBD2. The junction had 5 bases not matched to a gene; V was cut back by 5 bases and J by 3 bases. Germline-derived CDR1 and CDR2 are SGHTA and FQGNSA. The CDR3 covers 15 residues. In DNA form, the CDR3 reads TGTGCCAGCAGCCTTTCGACTAGCGGGAGCTACGAGCAGTACTTC. Translation: CASSLSTSGSYEQYF.

Worth noting for this clonotype: One end of the junction varies from germline; a read error may be responsible. This chain uses TRBV7-8 with TRBJ2-1; TRBD2 matches 15 bases. The CDR3 loop spans 18 amino acids. CDR1 and CDR2 from the germline V gene are SGHVS and FQNEAQ. CDR3 residues: CANSSGLAGGHSYNEQFF. The CDR3 bases are TGTGCCAACAGCTCTGGACTAGCGGGAGGGCACTCCTACAATGAGCAGTTCTTC.

This clonotype is judged medium-sized. This sequence joins TRBV13 and TRBJ1-5; tentative D call: TRBD1 (6 bases). Trimming removed 5 bases at V and 5 bases at J, with 10 bases between. CDR1 PRHDT and CDR2 FYEKMQ come from the germline V gene (reference sequence). The CDR3 runs 13 residues. The CDR3 DNA reads TGTGCCAGCAGCGAACAGGGTCATCAGCCCCAGCATTTT. Translation: CASSEQGHQPQHF.

The chain couples TRBV6-2 or TRBV6-3 to TRBJ2-3, with a tentative D call TRBD2 (5 bases). The CDR3 is made up of 14 amino acids. V lost 9 bases, J lost 4 bases, and 17 bases lay in between. CDR1 MNHEY and CDR2 SVGEGT come from the germline V gene. For the CDR3, the DNA is TGTGCCAGTACGGGATCGAGTGGCCCAGATACGCAGTATTTT. Its protein is CASTGSSGPDTQYF.

Remarks on this clonotype: A much larger clone lies a single base off, so this may be a read error. The chain has TRBV2 and TRBJ1-5; D not certain. The V end was cut by 11 bases, the J end by 1 base, with 12 bases between. The CDR3 has 13 residues. CDR1 and CDR2 from the germline V gene are SNHLY and FYNNEI. The DNA of the CDR3 is TGTGCCGGCGGGGTGGTAAGCAATCAGCCCCAGCATTTT. Residues: CAGGVVSNQPQHF.

This clonotype was picked up many times. J is TRBJ2-7 and V is TRBV4-1; 9 positions agree with TRBD2. V was clipped by 4 bases and J by 6 bases; unmatched bases: 7. The CDR3 consists of 14 residues. CDR1 is MGHRA and CDR2 is YSYEKL in the germline V gene. This chain's CDR3 is CASSPTSGSTEQYF. In nucleotides, the CDR3 is TGCGCCAGCAGCCCGACTAGCGGTTCTACCGAGCAGTACTTC.

In its sample, this clonotype is medium-sized. This chain connects TRBV13 to TRBJ1-1; a possible D gene is TRBD1 (6 bases). In germline, CDR1 is PRHDT, CDR2 FYEKMQ (reference sequence). This CDR3 has 15 residues. The V end was cut by 4 bases, the J end by 4 bases, with 16 bases between. The CDR3 protein is CASSWGGRGGTEAFF. CDR3 DNA sequence: TGTGCCAGCAGCTGGGGGGGGCGGGGAGGCACTGAAGCTTTCTTT.

By share, this clonotype ranks as medium-sized. The chain couples TRBV13 to TRBJ2-2, with D possibly TRBD2 on 6 matching bases. The CDR3 runs 16 residues. V was cut by 6 bases and J by 0 bases, with 14 bases left in between. Germline lookup yields CDR1 PRHDT and CDR2 FYEKMQ (reference sequence). CDR3 nucleotide sequence: TGTGCCAGCAGTCTTATAGCGGAAACGAACACCGGGGAGCTGTTTTTT. This gives the protein CASSLIAETNTGELFF.

The table lists this clonotype with many counts. The chain is built from TRBV29-1 and TRBJ1-2; perhaps TRBD1 as D (5 bases). Germline V gene sequence: CDR1 SQVTM, CDR2 ANQGSEA. The V gene lost 3 bases and the J gene lost 2 bases, with 7 bases spanning the gap. The CDR3 is 12 residues long. The CDR3 reads CSVEGDNYGYTF. In nucleotides, the CDR3 is TGCAGCGTTGAGGGGGACAACTATGGCTACACCTTC.

By share of the sample, this clonotype is medium-sized (0.01 to 0.1%). J is TRBJ2-1 and V is TRBV7-2; D is undetermined. Trimming took 5 bases from V and 2 from J, leaving 7 bases between them. Germline values: CDR1 SGHTA, CDR2 FQGNSA. The CDR3 is made up of 13 amino acids. CDR3 protein: CASSPLAYNEQFF. CDR3 in DNA: TGTGCCAGCAGCCCCTTGGCCTACAATGAGCAGTTCTTC.

This clonotype was picked up one time. Mismatch with germline at one junction end may stem from a read error. The chain joins TRBV7-6 to TRBJ1-1; a weak D match, TRBD1 (6 bases). The CDR3 has 14 amino acids. Germline V gives CDR1 SGHVS, CDR2 FNYEAQ. The DNA for the CDR3 is TGTGCCGGCAGCCTGACGACAGGAGAGACTGAAGCTTTCTTT. Protein product: CAGSLTTGETEAFF.